This T cell receptor (beta chain) comes out of a study of type 1 regulatory T cells. Study-wide context: T-allo10 is a Tr1-enriched, alloantigen-specific CD4 T cell product made in vitro.

The CDR3 covers 15 residues. The V and J ends lost 6 bases and 1 base respectively, with 16 bases between them. The V gene's germline CDR1 is MNHNY and CDR2 SVGAGI (reference sequence). TCRdb reprocessed the reads with MiXCR, giving one entry per CDR3 protein. The table lists about 68,000 distinct CDR3 sequences, around 60% of them singletons. In its sample, this clonotype was seen a few times. The target antigen is unknown. Graft donor-derived T-allo10 cells were described as host-alloantigen-specific, anergic, and alloantigen-specifically suppressive. The clonotype was recovered from a human donor in good health. Sequencing input: cultured T cells, either the whole culture or a sorted T cell fraction (not recorded which). Subset reported: Tr1-enriched cell product generated in vitro against host alloantigens. The chain employs TRBV6-6 and TRBJ2-7; TRBD2 might be the D (6 bases). The CDR3 DNA reads TGTGCCAGCAGCTCCACTAGCCCCGGGTCCTACGAGCAGTACTTC. It translates to CASSSTSPGSYEQYF.